This TCR beta chain was recovered during a study of blood T cell repertoires in COVID-19. At the level of the study: Some COVID-19 samples were acute and others convalescent; all came from the United States, Italy and Spain. Sample material is recorded as cDNA or gDNA derived from T cells, B-cell-depleted T cells, or PBMCs.

Germline values: CDR1 LGHNA, CDR2 YNFKEQ. V was pared by 2 bases and J by 6 bases, with 6 bases of the junction left unmatched. The CDR3 totals 16 residues. Authors' analysis steps: Cell counts per sample came from amplifying reference gene primers. Clones were read by immunoSEQ multiplex PCR, and TCRdb kept only the in-frame ones, dropping some. For V, J and clone size, that table is used; D and trimming come from the DNA. The table includes some 67,000 clones, approximately 79% detected once. This chain uses TRBV4-2 with TRBJ1-6; 8 bases agree with TRBD1. The sequencing input was peripheral blood. The TCR sequence derives from an older woman with acute or convalescent COVID-19. This CDR3 reads CASSQLEGTGNSPLHF. The CDR3 DNA follows: TGTGCCAGCAGCCAACTCGAGGGGACAGGTAATTCACCCCTCCACTTT.